Here is one T cell receptor beta chain with its context. Trimming removed 7 bases from V and 0 bases from J, with 4 bases in between. CDR3 length: 13 amino acids. Germline CDR1 LNHDA, CDR2 SQIVND (reference sequence). The source of the sample is a study of blood T cell repertoires in COVID-19. Study-level background: Researchers got acute and convalescent COVID-19 samples from the United States, Italy and Spain.

In the authors' workflow: For nucleated cells, counts were estimated from reference gene primer amplification. This table comes from immunoSEQ multiplex PCR, and its TCRdb copy is limited to in-frame clones, with some not included. The D gene and trimming were derived from the DNA, and the V and J assignments and clone size from that table. The table includes 60,000 to 70,000 clones, about 80% detected once. The clonotype originates from a woman older than 75 with acute or convalescent COVID-19. Material for sequencing was peripheral blood. The genes are TRBV19 and TRBJ2-6; D ambiguous. The CDR3 bases are TGTGCCAGTACCTTCTCTGGGGCCAACGTCCTGACTTTC. Protein product: CASTFSGANVLTF. Full variable domain (remainder filled in from reference TRBV19 and TRBJ2-6): DGGITQSPKYLFRKEGQNVTLSCEQNLNHDAMYWYRQDPGQGLRLIYYSQIVNDFQKGDIAEGYSVSREKKESFPLTVTSAQKNPTAFYLCASTFSGANVLTFGAGSRLTVL.